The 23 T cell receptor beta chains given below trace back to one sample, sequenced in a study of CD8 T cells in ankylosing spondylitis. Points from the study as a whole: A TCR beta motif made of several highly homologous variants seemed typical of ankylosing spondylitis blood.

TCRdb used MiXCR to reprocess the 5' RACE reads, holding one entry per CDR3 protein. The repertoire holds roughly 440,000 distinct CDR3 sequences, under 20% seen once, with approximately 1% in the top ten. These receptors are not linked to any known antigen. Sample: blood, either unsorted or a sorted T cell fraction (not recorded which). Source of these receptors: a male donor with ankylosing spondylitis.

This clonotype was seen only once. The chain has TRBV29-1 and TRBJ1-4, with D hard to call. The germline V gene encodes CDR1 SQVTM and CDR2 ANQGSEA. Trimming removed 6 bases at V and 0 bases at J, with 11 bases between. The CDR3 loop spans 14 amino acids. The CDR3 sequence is CSVAVYSTNEKLFF. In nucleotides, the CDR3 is TGCAGCGTGGCGGTCTATTCAACTAATGAAAAACTGTTTTTT.

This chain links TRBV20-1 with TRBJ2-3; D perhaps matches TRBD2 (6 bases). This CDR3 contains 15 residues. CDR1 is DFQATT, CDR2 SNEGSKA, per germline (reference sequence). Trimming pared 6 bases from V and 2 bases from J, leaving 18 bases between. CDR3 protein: CSAHNRLGTTDTQYF. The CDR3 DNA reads TGCAGTGCGCACAACAGACTAGGAACCACAGATACGCAGTATTTT.

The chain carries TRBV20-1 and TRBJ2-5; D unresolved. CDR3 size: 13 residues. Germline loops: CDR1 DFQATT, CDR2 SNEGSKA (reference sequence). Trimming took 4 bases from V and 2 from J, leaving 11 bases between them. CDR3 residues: CSAITTAQETQYF. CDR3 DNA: TGCAGTGCTATTACAACGGCGCAAGAGACCCAGTACTTC.

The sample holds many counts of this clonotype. The CDR3 reads CASSLVAGDQETQYF. The CDR3 coding sequence is TGCGCCAGCAGCTTGGTTGCGGGGGATCAAGAGACCCAGTACTTC. The rearrangement uses TRBV5-1 and TRBJ2-5, with 7 positions matching TRBD2. J gave up 2 bases and V 0 bases, and 4 bases lay outside the gene matches. The CDR3 is 15 amino acids. Germline loops: CDR1 SGHRS, CDR2 YFSETQ.

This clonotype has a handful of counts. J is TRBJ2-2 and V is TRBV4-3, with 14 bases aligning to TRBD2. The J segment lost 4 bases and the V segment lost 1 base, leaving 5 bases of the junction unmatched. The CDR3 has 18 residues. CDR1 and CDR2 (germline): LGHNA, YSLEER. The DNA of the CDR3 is TGCGCCAGCAGCCAAGGACTAGCGGGAGGGCCGGGCACCGGGGAGCTGTTTTTT. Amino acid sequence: CASSQGLAGGPGTGELFF.

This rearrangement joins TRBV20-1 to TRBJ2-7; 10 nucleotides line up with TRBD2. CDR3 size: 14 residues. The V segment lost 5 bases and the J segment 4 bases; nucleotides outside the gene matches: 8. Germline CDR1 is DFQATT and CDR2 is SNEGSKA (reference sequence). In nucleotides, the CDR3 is TGCAGTGCTGAGAGCGGGAGGGCCTCGTACGAGCAGTACTTC. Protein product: CSAESGRASYEQYF.

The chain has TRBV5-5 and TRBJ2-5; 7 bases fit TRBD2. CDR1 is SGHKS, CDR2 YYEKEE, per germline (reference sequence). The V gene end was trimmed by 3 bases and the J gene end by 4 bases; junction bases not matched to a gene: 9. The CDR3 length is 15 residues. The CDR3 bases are TGTGCCAGCAGCTATCAGACTAGCCGAGTAGAGACCCAGTACTTC. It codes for CASSYQTSRVETQYF.

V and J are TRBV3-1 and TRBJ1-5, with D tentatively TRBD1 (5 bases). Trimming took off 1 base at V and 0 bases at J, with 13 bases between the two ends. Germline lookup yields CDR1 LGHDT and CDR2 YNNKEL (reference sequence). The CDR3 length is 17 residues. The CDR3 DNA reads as TGTGCCAGCAGCCAAGGCTTTACGGGGCCTAGCAATCAGCCCCAGCATTTT. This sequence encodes CASSQGFTGPSNQPQHF.

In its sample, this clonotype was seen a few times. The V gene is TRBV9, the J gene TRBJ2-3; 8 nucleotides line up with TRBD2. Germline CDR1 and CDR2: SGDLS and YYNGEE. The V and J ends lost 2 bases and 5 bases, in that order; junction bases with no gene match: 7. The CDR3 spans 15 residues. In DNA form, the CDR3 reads TGTGCCAGCAGCGTCGGGGGGGGACGGGGAGATACGCAGTATTTT. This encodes CASSVGGGRGDTQYF.

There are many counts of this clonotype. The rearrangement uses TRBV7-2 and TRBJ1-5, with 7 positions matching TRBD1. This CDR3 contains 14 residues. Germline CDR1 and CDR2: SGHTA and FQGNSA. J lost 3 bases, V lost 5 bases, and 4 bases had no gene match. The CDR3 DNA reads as TGTGCCAGCAGCCAAACAGGGGACAATCAGCCCCAGCATTTT. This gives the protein CASSQTGDNQPQHF. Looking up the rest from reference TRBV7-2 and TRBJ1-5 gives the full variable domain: GAGVSQSPSNKVTEKGKDVELRCDPISGHTALYWYRQSLGQGLEFLIYFQGNSAPDKSGLPSDRFSAERTGGSVSTLTIQRTQQEDSAVYLCASSQTGDNQPQHFGDGTRLSIL.

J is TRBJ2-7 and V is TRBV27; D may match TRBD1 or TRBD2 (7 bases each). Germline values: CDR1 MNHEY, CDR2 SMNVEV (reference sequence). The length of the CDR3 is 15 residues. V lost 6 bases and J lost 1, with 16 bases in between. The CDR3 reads CASRGLLGQSYEQYF. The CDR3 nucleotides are TGTGCCAGCAGGGGACTATTGGGACAGTCCTACGAGCAGTACTTC.

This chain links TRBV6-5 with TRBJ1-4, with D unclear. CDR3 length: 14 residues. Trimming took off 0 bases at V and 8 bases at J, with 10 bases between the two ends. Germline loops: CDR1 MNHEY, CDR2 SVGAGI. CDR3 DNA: TGTGCCAGCAGTTACTCGTACAGAGGGGAAAAACTGTTTTTT. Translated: CASSYSYRGEKLFF.

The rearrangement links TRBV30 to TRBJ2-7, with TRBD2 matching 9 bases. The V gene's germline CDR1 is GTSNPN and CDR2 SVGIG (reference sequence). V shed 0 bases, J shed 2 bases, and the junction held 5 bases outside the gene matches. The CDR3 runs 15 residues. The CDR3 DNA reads TGTGCCTGGAGTGTAGGCGGGGGGGGACCCTACGAGCAGTACTTC. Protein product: CAWSVGGGGPYEQYF.

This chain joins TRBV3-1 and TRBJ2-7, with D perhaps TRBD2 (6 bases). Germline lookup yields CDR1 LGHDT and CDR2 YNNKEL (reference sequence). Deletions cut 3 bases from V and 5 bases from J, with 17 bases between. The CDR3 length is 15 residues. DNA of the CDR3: TGTGCCAGCAGCCATGTCCGGGAGTCTAGCGACGAGCAGTACTTC. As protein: CASSHVRESSDEQYF.

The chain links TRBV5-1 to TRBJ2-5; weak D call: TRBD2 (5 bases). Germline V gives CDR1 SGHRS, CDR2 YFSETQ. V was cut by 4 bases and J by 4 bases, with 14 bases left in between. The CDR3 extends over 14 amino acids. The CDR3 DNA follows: TGCGCCAGCAGCCCGGCGTTGGCGGGAGAGACCCAGTACTTC. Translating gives CASSPALAGETQYF.

In DNA form, the CDR3 reads TGTGCCAGCAGCGCTAGCGGGAGTTTCACCGGGGAGCTGTTTTTT. This gives the protein CASSASGSFTGELFF. The rearrangement joins TRBV9 to TRBJ2-2, with 10 positions matching TRBD2. CDR3 length equals 15 residues. From germline, CDR1 is SGDLS and CDR2 YYNGEE. V lost 3 bases and J lost 4; bases outside the gene matches: 3.

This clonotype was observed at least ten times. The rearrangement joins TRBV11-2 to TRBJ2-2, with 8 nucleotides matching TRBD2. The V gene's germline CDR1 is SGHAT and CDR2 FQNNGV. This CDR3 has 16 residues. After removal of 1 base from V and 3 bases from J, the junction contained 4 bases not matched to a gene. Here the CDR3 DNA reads TGTGCCAGCAGCTTAGGGATAGCGGGATACACCGGGGAGCTGTTTTTT. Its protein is CASSLGIAGYTGELFF. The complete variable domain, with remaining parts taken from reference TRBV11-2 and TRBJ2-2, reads EAGVAQSPRYKIIEKRQSVAFWCNPISGHATLYWYQQILGQGPKLLIQFQNNGVVDDSQLPKDRFSAERLKGVDSTLKIQPAKLEDSAVYLCASSLGIAGYTGELFFGEGSRLTVL.

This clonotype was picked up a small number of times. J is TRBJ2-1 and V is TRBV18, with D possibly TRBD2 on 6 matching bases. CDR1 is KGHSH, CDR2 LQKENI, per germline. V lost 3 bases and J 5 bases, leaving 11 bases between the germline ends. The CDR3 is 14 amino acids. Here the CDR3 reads CASSPVGLNNEQFF. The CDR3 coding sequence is TGTGCCAGCTCACCCGTGGGACTCAACAATGAGCAGTTCTTC.

In DNA, the CDR3 is TGTGCCACCGGAGCGGCCCCGGCGTCCGAGCAGTACTTC. Protein: CATGAAPASEQYF. This chain joins TRBV10-3 and TRBJ2-7, with a weak D call TRBD2 (5 bases). This CDR3 spans 13 amino acids. Germline CDR1 and CDR2: ENHRY and SYGVKD. The V end lost 10 bases, the J end lost 6 bases, and 19 bases lay between the germline ends.

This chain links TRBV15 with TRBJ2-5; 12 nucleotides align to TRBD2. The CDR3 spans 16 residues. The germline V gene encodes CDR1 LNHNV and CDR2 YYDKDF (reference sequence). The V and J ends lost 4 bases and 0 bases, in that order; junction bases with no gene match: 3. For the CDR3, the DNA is TGTGCCACCAGCACGGGGACTAGCGGGTACCAAGAGACCCAGTACTTC. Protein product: CATSTGTSGYQETQYF.

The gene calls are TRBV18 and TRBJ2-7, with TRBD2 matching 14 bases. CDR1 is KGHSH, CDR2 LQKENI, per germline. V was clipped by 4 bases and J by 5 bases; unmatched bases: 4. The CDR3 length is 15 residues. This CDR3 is CASSQLGLAGDEQYF. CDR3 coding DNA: TGTGCCAGCTCACAACTGGGACTAGCGGGAGACGAGCAGTACTTC.

The chain's CDR3 is CASSTVSNEQFF. The DNA of the CDR3 is TGTGCCAGCAGCACCGTTTCCAATGAGCAGTTCTTC. The chain links TRBV6-2 or TRBV6-3 to TRBJ2-1, with unresolved D. The germline V gene encodes CDR1 MNHEY and CDR2 SVGEGT. The ends were cut back, 6 bases at V and 6 bases at J, with 9 bases in the middle. The CDR3 contains 12 residues.

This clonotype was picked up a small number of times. The CDR3 is CSARPGGNTIYF. The CDR3 DNA is TGCAGTGCTAGGCCAGGAGGAAACACCATATATTTT. The chain joins TRBV20-1 to TRBJ1-3; D unresolved. V was cut by 3 bases and J by 4 bases, with 7 bases left in between. The CDR3 consists of 12 residues. Looked up from germline, CDR1 is DFQATT and CDR2 is SNEGSKA (reference sequence).